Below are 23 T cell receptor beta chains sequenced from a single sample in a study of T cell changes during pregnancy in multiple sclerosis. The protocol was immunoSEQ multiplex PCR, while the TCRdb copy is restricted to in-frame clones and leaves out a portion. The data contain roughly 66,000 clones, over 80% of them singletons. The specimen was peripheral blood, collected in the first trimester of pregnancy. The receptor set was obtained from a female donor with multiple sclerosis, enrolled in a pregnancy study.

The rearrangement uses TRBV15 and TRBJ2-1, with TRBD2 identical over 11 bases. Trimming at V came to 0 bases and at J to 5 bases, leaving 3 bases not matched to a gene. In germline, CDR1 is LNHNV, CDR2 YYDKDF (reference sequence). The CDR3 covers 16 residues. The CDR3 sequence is CATSRDRLAGNNEQFF. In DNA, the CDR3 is TGTGCCACCAGCAGAGATAGACTAGCGGGGAACAATGAGCAGTTCTTC.

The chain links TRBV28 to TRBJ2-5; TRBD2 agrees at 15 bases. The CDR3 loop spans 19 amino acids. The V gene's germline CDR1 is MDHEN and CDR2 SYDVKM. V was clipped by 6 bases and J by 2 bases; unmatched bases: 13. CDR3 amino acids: CASSPTDGLAGGSQETQYF. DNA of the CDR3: TGTGCCAGCAGCCCTACCGATGGACTAGCGGGAGGGTCGCAAGAGACCCAGTACTTC. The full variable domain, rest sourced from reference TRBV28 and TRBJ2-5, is DVKVTQSSRYLVKRTGEKVFLECVQDMDHENMFWYRQDPGLGLRLIYFSYDVKMKEKGDIPEGYSVSREKKERFSLILESASTNQTSMYLCASSPTDGLAGGSQETQYFGPGTRLLVL.

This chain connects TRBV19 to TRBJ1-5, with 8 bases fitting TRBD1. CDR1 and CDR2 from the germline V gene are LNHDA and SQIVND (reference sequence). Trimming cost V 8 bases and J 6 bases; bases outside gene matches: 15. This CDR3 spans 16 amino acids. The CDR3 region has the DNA TGTGCCAGTGGAGACAGGGGCGGAATAGCCGGTCAGCCCCAGCATTTT. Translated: CASGDRGGIAGQPQHF.

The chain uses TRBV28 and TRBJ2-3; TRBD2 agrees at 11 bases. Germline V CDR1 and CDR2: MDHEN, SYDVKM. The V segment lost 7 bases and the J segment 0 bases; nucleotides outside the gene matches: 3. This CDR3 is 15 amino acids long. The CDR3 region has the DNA TGTGCCAGCAAGGTAGCGGGAGGGAGCACAGATACGCAGTATTTT. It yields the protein CASKVAGGSTDTQYF.

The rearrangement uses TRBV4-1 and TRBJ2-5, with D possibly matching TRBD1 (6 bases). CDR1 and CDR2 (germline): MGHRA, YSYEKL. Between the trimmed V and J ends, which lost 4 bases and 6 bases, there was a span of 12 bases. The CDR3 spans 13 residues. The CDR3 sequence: CASSLPRGKTQYF. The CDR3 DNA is TGCGCCAGCAGCCTCCCGAGGGGGAAGACCCAGTACTTC.

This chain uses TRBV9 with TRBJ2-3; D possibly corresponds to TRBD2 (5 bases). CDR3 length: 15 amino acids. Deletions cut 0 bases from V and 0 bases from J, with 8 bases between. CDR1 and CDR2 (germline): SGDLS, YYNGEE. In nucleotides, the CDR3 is TGTGCCAGCAGCGTAGACCAGCGGAGCACAGATACGCAGTATTTT. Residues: CASSVDQRSTDTQYF.

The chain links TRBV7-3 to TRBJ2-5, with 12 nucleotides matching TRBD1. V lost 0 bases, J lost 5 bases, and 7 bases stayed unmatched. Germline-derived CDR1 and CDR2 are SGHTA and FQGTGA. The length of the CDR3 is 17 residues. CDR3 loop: CASSLTGTGGEGETQYF. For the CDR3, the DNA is TGTGCCAGCAGCTTAACGGGGACAGGGGGCGAAGGGGAGACCCAGTACTTC.

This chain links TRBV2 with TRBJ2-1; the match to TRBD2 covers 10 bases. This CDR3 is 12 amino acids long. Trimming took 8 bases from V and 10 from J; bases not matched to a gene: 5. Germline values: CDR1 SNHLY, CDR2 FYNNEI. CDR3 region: CASSSGSGEQFF. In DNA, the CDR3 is TGTGCCAGCTCTAGCGGGAGTGGAGAGCAGTTCTTC.

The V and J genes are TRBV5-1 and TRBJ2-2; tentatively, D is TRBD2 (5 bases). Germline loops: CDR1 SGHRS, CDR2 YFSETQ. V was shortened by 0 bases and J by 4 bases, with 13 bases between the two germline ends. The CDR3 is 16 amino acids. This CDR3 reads CASSLGGPPRTGELFF. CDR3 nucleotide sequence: TGCGCCAGCAGCTTGGGAGGGCCACCCCGCACCGGGGAGCTGTTTTTT.

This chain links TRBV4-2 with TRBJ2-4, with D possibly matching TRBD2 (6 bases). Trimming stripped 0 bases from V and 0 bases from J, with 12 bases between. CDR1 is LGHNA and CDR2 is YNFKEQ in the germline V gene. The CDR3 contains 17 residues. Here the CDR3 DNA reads TGTGCCAGCAGCCAAGATGGGGGAGGAAAAGCCAAAAACATTCAGTACTTC. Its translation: CASSQDGGGKAKNIQYF.

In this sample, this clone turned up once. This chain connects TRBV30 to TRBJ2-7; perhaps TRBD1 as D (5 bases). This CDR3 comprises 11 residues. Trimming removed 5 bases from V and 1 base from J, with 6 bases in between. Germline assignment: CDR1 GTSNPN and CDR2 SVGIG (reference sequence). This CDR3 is CAWQGSYEQYF. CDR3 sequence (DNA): TGTGCCTGGCAGGGTTCCTACGAGCAGTACTTC.

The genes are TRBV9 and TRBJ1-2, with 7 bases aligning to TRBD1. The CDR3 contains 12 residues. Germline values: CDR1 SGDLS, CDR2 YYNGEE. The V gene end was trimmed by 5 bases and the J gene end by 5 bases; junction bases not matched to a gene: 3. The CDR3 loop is CASRGQTYGYTF. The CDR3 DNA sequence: TGTGCCAGCAGGGGACAGACGTATGGCTACACCTTC.

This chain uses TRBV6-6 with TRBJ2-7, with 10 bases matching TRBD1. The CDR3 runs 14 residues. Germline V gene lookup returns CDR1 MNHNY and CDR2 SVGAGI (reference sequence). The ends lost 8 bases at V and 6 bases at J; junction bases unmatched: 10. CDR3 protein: CASQSGTGAGEQYF. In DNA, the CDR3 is TGTGCCAGCCAATCCGGGACAGGGGCTGGCGAGCAGTACTTC.

The CDR3 spells CSVEGSGTYEQYF. The CDR3 nucleotides are TGCAGCGTTGAAGGGTCAGGGACTTACGAGCAGTACTTC. This chain connects TRBV29-1 to TRBJ2-7, with TRBD2 as a possible D gene (6 bases). There are 13 residues in the CDR3. Germline V lookup: CDR1 SQVTM, CDR2 ANQGSEA. The V gene lost 1 base and the J gene lost 4 bases, with 11 bases spanning the gap.

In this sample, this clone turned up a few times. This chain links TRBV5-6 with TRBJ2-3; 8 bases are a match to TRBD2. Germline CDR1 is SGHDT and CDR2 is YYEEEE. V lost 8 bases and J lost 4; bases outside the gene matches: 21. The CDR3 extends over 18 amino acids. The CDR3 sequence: CASKPRTVSGSKPDTQYF. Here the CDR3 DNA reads TGTGCCAGTAAACCTAGGACAGTAAGCGGGAGCAAGCCAGATACGCAGTATTTT. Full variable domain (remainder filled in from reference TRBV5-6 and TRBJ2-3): DAGVTQSPTHLIKTRGQQVTLRCSPKSGHDTVSWYQQALGQGPQFIFQYYEEEERQRGNFPDRFSGHQFPNYSSELNVNALLLGDSALYLCASKPRTVSGSKPDTQYFGPGTRLTVL.

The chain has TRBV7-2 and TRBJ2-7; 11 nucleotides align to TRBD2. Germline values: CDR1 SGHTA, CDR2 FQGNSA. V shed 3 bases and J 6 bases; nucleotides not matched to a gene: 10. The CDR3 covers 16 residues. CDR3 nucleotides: TGTGCCAGCAGCTTTTTACTAGCGGGAGCAAGTTCCGAGCAGTACTTC. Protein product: CASSFLLAGASSEQYF.

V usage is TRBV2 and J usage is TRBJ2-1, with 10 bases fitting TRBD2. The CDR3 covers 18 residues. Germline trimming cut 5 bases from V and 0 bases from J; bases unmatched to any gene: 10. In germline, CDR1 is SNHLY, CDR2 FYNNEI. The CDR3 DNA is TGTGCCAGCAGTAGGACTAGCGGAATACAGAGCTCCTACAATGAGCAGTTCTTC. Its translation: CASSRTSGIQSSYNEQFF.

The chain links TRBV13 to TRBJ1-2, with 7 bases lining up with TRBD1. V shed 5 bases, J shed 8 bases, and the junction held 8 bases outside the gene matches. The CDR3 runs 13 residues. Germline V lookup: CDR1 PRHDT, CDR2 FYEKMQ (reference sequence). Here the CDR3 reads CASSRRQGSGYTF. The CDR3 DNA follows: TGTGCCAGCAGCCGGAGACAGGGTTCCGGCTACACCTTC.

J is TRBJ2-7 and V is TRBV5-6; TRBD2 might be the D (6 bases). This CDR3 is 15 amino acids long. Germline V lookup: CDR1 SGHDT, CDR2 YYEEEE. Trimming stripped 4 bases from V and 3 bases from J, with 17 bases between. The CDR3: CASSLGRSGFYEQYF. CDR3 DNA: TGTGCCAGCAGCCTTGGGAGGTCTGGGTTCTACGAGCAGTACTTC.

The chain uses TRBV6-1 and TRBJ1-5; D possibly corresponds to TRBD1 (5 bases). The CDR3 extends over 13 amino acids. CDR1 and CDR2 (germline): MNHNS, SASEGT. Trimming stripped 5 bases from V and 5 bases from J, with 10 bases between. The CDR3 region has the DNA TGTGCCAGCAGTTTCGGGGGGGATCAGCCCCAGCATTTT. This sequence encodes CASSFGGDQPQHF.

The CDR3 spells CASRTTGGSWELFF. The CDR3 region has the DNA TGTGCCAGCCGAACTACAGGGGGCTCTTGGGAGCTGTTTTTT. The chain uses TRBV19 and TRBJ2-2; 9 bases match TRBD1. The CDR3 sequence is 14 residues long. J gave up 9 bases and V 9 bases, and 11 bases lay outside the gene matches. The germline gives CDR1 LNHDA, CDR2 SQIVND (reference sequence).

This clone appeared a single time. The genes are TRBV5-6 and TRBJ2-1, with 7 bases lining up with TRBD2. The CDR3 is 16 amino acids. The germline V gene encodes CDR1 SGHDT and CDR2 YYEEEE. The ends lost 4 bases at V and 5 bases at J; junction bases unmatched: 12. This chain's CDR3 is CASSPPLGTTNNEQFF. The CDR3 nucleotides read TGTGCCAGCAGCCCTCCGTTGGGGACTACCAACAATGAGCAGTTCTTC.

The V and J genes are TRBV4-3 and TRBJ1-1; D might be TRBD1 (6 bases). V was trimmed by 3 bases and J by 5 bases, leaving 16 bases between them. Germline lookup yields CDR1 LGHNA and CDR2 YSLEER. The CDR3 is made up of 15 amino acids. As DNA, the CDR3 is TGCGCCAGCAGCCACAAAGGGGGGGGAAGTACTGAAGCTTTCTTT. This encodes CASSHKGGGSTEAFF.